What follows is one T cell receptor beta chain and its context. Its antigen is unknown. This sample was included in a study of cytomegalovirus exposure and HLA in healthy donors. About the research overall: An early release of data contained around 80 million unique TCRs, which came from HLA-typed donors.

The study ran its PCR with 60 Vbeta and 13 Jbeta primers. Profiling relied on immunoSEQ multiplex PCR, and the TCRdb table lists in-frame clones only, not all of them. The sample comprises approximately 180,000 clones, 65% to 80% of which are singletons, and approximately 0.99% rests with the top ten. Study results and caveats: Reportedly, diagnosis of cytomegalovirus status by the classifier showed high specificity and sensitivity.

Trimming pared 1 base from V and 5 bases from J, leaving 12 bases between. The germline CDR1 and CDR2 sequences are LNHDA and SQIVND (reference sequence). The CDR3 sequence is 15 residues long. The chain has TRBV19 and TRBJ1-5; possible D gene TRBD1, 6 bases. The sequenced sample was PBMCs. The clonotype comes from a woman in her thirties or forties in good health and CMV-seronegative. CDR3 sequence reads: CASSIAPGVDQPQHF. DNA for the CDR3: TGTGCCAGTAGTATAGCCCCAGGGGTTGATCAGCCCCAGCATTTT.